The clone carrying this T cell receptor (beta chain) was seen once. Its specificity is not known. These data belong to a study of T-cell reconstitution after alpha-beta-depleted transplantation in children. Study findings and constraints: At day 60, the high TCRbeta diversity found in some patients originated from recipient T cells and thymic progenitors that had survived. At the one-year point after transplant, T-cell counts and TCRbeta diversity were found to come mostly from T cells that had been newly produced. It was reported that alpha-beta T cells came from several hundred expanded graft clones (about two months after transplant).

Per the germline V gene, CDR1 is MDHEN and CDR2 is SYDVKM. The CDR3 sequence is 15 residues long. The ends were cut back, 2 bases at V and 6 bases at J, with 15 bases in the middle. As it was prepared, the TCRbeta library received unique molecular identifiers. MiXCR, applied by TCRdb to the PCR reads, yields one record per CDR3 protein. The sample has about 900,000 distinct CDR3 sequences; roughly 31% are singletons. The specimen comprised PBMCs, mostly from graft donor cells, sampled 360 days after TCRalphabeta/CD19-depleted stem cell transplant. The gene calls are TRBV28 and TRBJ2-3; unclear D gene. The TCR originated in a boy less than two years old who had a stem cell transplant for SCID, so the T cells may come from the graft donor. The CDR3 spells CASSLGSGPLDTQYF. The CDR3 DNA reads as TGTGCCAGCAGTTTAGGGTCGGGCCCCCTCGATACGCAGTATTTT. The variable domain in full, with the rest retrieved from reference TRBV28 and TRBJ2-3, is DVKVTQSSRYLVKRTGEKVFLECVQDMDHENMFWYRQDPGLGLRLIYFSYDVKMKEKGDIPEGYSVSREKKERFSLILESASTNQTSMYLCASSLGSGPLDTQYFGPGTRLTVL.